This is a list of T cell receptor beta chains from one sample in a study of identical twins. MiXCR was run by TCRdb on the 5' RACE reads, yielding one entry per CDR3 protein. The data contain 450,000 or so distinct CDR3 sequences, roughly an eighth of them singletons. These records were also assigned to another study, of yellow fever vaccine responses in identical twins.

Material for sequencing was CD4+ T cells sorted from blood. Every receptor here comes from a woman between 18 and 29 years old in good health. CDR3s include the opening cysteine and the closing phenylalanine or tryptophan. The D gene is left open where the match is weak. Not all rows give a size; the values are once, few, many and, for expanded clones, a class.

D: -; J: TRBJ2-7; size: few; V: TRBV12-3/TRBV12-4; DNA: TGTGCCAGCAGCCAAACAGGGTCCCCCTACGAGCAGTACTTC; CDR3: CASSQTGSPYEQYF
D: TRBD2; J: TRBJ2-3; size: few; V: TRBV3-1; DNA: TGTGCCAGCAGCCAATTCCCGGGGGGGCCCACAGATACGCAGTATTTT; CDR3: CASSQFPGGPTDTQYF
D: TRBD2; J: TRBJ2-1; size: few; V: TRBV27; DNA: TGTGCCAGCAGTTTATTGGCCGGGACTAGCGGAAATGAGCAGTTCTTC; CDR3: CASSLLAGTSGNEQFF
D: TRBD2; J: TRBJ2-3; size: -; V: TRBV5-1; DNA: TGCGCCAGCAAGCTGACTAGCGGGGTAGATACGCAGTATTTT; CDR3: CASKLTSGVDTQYF
D: TRBD2; J: TRBJ2-1; size: few; V: TRBV4-3; DNA: TGCGCCAGCAGCCAAGGGACTAGCCTCCACAATGAGCAGTTCTTC; CDR3: CASSQGTSLHNEQFF
D: -; J: TRBJ2-5; size: -; V: TRBV6-2/TRBV6-3; DNA: TGTGCCAGCAGCATCGGTGGAGGGAAGACCCAGTACTTC; CDR3: CASSIGGGKTQYF
D: -; J: TRBJ2-1; size: few; V: TRBV5-6; DNA: TGTGCCAGCAGCTTGGTGGGCGGGGACAGTGAGCAGTTCTTC; CDR3: CASSLVGGDSEQFF
D: TRBD1; J: TRBJ2-2; size: -; V: TRBV6-1; DNA: TGTACCAGCAGGACGGGGACAGGGAGCACCGGGGAGCTGTTTTTT; CDR3: CTSRTGTGSTGELFF
D: -; J: TRBJ2-3; size: many; V: TRBV6-5; DNA: TGTGCCAGCGTTCCGGAGGGAATAAATACAGATACGCAGTATTTT; CDR3: CASVPEGINTDTQYF
D: -; J: TRBJ1-5; size: few; V: TRBV28; DNA: TGTGCCAGCACCTTTGGGGATCAGCCCCAGCATTTT; CDR3: CASTFGDQPQHF
D: -; J: TRBJ2-7; size: -; V: TRBV15; DNA: TGTGCCACCAGCAGAGAAGGGGCGTCAGGGCCCGCTACCCCCTACGAGCAGTACTTC; CDR3: CATSREGASGPATPYEQYF
D: TRBD1; J: TRBJ1-4; size: -; V: TRBV9; DNA: TGTGCCAGCAGCGTATCAGGGGGCACCGATGAAAAACTGTTTTTT; CDR3: CASSVSGGTDEKLFF
D: -; J: TRBJ2-1; size: many; V: TRBV7-2; DNA: TGTGCCAGCAGCTGGGAGCTAAATGAGCAGTTCTTC; CDR3: CASSWELNEQFF
D: TRBD1; J: TRBJ2-2; size: -; V: TRBV6-5; DNA: TGTGCCAGTCGACAGGGTGGAGTCACCGGGGAGCTGTTTTTT; CDR3: CASRQGGVTGELFF
D: -; J: TRBJ2-1; size: -; V: TRBV19; DNA: TGTGCCACCCTCAGCCGGGCCGATGAGCAGTTCTTC; CDR3: CATLSRADEQFF
D: -; J: TRBJ2-3; size: few; V: TRBV28; DNA: TGTGCCAGCAGTGCAGCCGTTTTAGGGATCGGCACAGATACGCAGTATTTT; CDR3: CASSAAVLGIGTDTQYF
D: TRBD1; J: TRBJ2-7; size: few; V: TRBV7-2; DNA: TGTGCCAGCAGCTTCCGAGGGACAGGGGGCACTCCGGGGCAGTACTTC; CDR3: CASSFRGTGGTPGQYF
D: -; J: TRBJ2-7; size: many; V: TRBV24-1; DNA: TGTGCCACCTCAACCGGGCCGTTCGAGCAGTACTTC; CDR3: CATSTGPFEQYF
D: -; J: TRBJ1-6; size: few; V: TRBV7-2; DNA: TGTGCCAGCAGCTTCCCCCAAGCACCCCTCCACTTT; CDR3: CASSFPQAPLHF
D: TRBD2; J: TRBJ2-1; size: many; V: TRBV2; DNA: TGTGCCAGCAGTGGGACTAGCGGGAGTCATGAGCAGTTCTTC; CDR3: CASSGTSGSHEQFF
D: TRBD2; J: TRBJ2-5; size: many; V: TRBV5-1; DNA: TGCGCCAGCAGCTCTTCGCCTAGCGGGGGGCAAGAGACCCAGTACTTC; CDR3: CASSSSPSGGQETQYF
D: TRBD1; J: TRBJ2-5; size: many; V: TRBV20-1; DNA: TGCAGTGCTGCAAGAACAGGGGGCATCGGGGAGACCCAGTACTTC; CDR3: CSAARTGGIGETQYF
D: -; J: TRBJ1-2; size: -; V: TRBV29-1; DNA: TGCAGCGTTGAAGATTTCGATGGAGAGGGCTTCAACTATGGCTACACCTTC; CDR3: CSVEDFDGEGFNYGYTF
D: -; J: TRBJ2-7; size: -; V: TRBV28; DNA: TGTGCCAGCAGCTGGGACACCTTCTACGAGCAGTACTTC; CDR3: CASSWDTFYEQYF
D: TRBD2; J: TRBJ2-5; size: -; V: TRBV6-2/TRBV6-3; DNA: TGTGCCAGCAGTTACTCCGGGACTAGCGGAAAAGAGACCCAGTACTTC; CDR3: CASSYSGTSGKETQYF
D: -; J: TRBJ2-3; size: -; V: TRBV20-1; DNA: TGCAGTGCTAGAGACTCGACCCACACAGATACGCAGTATTTT; CDR3: CSARDSTHTDTQYF
D: -; J: TRBJ1-1; size: -; V: TRBV5-1; DNA: TGCGCCAGCAGCTTGTCCATGGCAGGGGAAGCTTTCTTT; CDR3: CASSLSMAGEAFF
D: -; J: TRBJ2-7; size: few; V: TRBV12-3/TRBV12-4; DNA: TGTGCCAGCAGTGCTAAAATTGATTACGAGCAGTACTTC; CDR3: CASSAKIDYEQYF
D: TRBD2; J: TRBJ2-5; size: few; V: TRBV7-7; DNA: TGTGCTAGCAGCCCAGGACTAGCGGGGGCTCAAGAGACCCAGTACTTC; CDR3: CASSPGLAGAQETQYF
D: -; J: TRBJ1-2; size: few; V: TRBV5-5; DNA: TGTGCCAGCAGCTTTTCCTATGGCTACACCTTC; CDR3: CASSFSYGYTF
D: -; J: TRBJ2-1; size: few; V: TRBV7-2; DNA: TGTGCCAGCAGCTTAGTTGGGGGGGCACCCTACAATGAGCAGTTCTTC; CDR3: CASSLVGGAPYNEQFF
D: TRBD1; J: TRBJ1-1; size: many; V: TRBV29-1; DNA: TGCAGCGTTGAGGGACAGGGACGTGACACTGAAGCTTTCTTT; CDR3: CSVEGQGRDTEAFF
D: TRBD1; J: TRBJ1-2; size: -; V: TRBV7-2; DNA: TGTGCCAGCAGCTTATTGGGCTCGACAGGGGAGGGCTACACCTTC; CDR3: CASSLLGSTGEGYTF
D: -; J: TRBJ2-7; size: -; V: TRBV20-1; DNA: TGCAGTGCTAGAGCAGAAAAATCCCTATACGAGCAGTACTTC; CDR3: CSARAEKSLYEQYF
D: TRBD1; J: TRBJ1-3; size: -; V: TRBV5-8; DNA: TGTGCCAGCAGCCAGCCAGGGGGCTCTGGAAACACCATATATTTT; CDR3: CASSQPGGSGNTIYF
D: -; J: TRBJ2-1; size: many; V: TRBV28; DNA: TGTGCCAGCAGTCCTCAATTGAGCGGACTCTACAATGAGCAGTTCTTC; CDR3: CASSPQLSGLYNEQFF
D: -; J: TRBJ1-2; size: few; V: TRBV5-1; DNA: TGCGCCAGCAGCCCTGGTGGGCCAGGGCATGGCTACACCTTC; CDR3: CASSPGGPGHGYTF
D: TRBD1; J: TRBJ1-6; size: few; V: TRBV15; DNA: TGTGCCACCAGCATACTCCGGGACAGGGGTTCACCCCTCCACTTT; CDR3: CATSILRDRGSPLHF
D: -; J: TRBJ1-1; size: few; V: TRBV28; DNA: TGTGCCAGCAGTCTTCGGACACTTAAGAACACTGAAGCTTTCTTT; CDR3: CASSLRTLKNTEAFF
D: TRBD2; J: TRBJ2-6; size: -; V: TRBV11-2; DNA: TGTGCCAGCAGCTTAGGTCCGGGACTAGCGGGGACTGGGGCCAACGTCCTGACTTTC; CDR3: CASSLGPGLAGTGANVLTF
D: TRBD2; J: TRBJ2-3; size: many; V: TRBV20-1; DNA: TGCAGTGCTAGACGCACTAGCGGGGGCGGTCGCACAGATACGCAGTATTTT; CDR3: CSARRTSGGGRTDTQYF
D: -; J: TRBJ2-2; size: many; V: TRBV5-1; DNA: TGCGCCAGCAGAGAGGGAGCGGTAAACACCGGGGAGCTGTTTTTT; CDR3: CASREGAVNTGELFF
D: TRBD2; J: TRBJ2-7; size: few; V: TRBV5-1; DNA: TGCGCCAGCAGCTATATCGCGGGGGTTGGCGAGCAGTACTTC; CDR3: CASSYIAGVGEQYF
D: -; J: TRBJ1-1; size: -; V: TRBV3-1; DNA: TGTGCCAGCAGCCAAGGAACTATGAACACTGAAGCTTTCTTT; CDR3: CASSQGTMNTEAFF
D: -; J: TRBJ2-3; size: few; V: TRBV30; DNA: TGTGCCTGGGGTGACACAGATACGCAGTATTTT; CDR3: CAWGDTDTQYF
D: -; J: TRBJ2-5; size: few; V: TRBV2; DNA: TGTGCCAGCAGTGGATCGGGGGCCCCTAGGGAGACCCAGTACTTC; CDR3: CASSGSGAPRETQYF
D: -; J: TRBJ2-3; size: few; V: TRBV12-3/TRBV12-4; DNA: TGTGCCAGCAGGCGGGTGGGCGCAGATACGCAGTATTTT; CDR3: CASRRVGADTQYF
D: TRBD1; J: TRBJ2-7; size: many; V: TRBV7-9; DNA: TGTGCCAGCAGCTTCGTGACAGGGTTCGAGCAGTACTTC; CDR3: CASSFVTGFEQYF
D: -; J: TRBJ2-5; size: -; V: TRBV2; DNA: TGTGCCAGCAGTGGAATGGGGAATTTGGGAGAGACCCAGTACTTC; CDR3: CASSGMGNLGETQYF
D: TRBD1; J: TRBJ2-7; size: -; V: TRBV5-1; DNA: TGCGCCAGCGCAAGGGGACAGAACTACGAGCAGTACTTC; CDR3: CASARGQNYEQYF
D: -; J: TRBJ2-3; size: -; V: TRBV29-1; DNA: TGCAGCGTTGTGGTCCAGGGGTCGGTAGATACGCAGTATTTT; CDR3: CSVVVQGSVDTQYF
D: -; J: TRBJ2-1; size: -; V: TRBV7-8; DNA: TGTGCCAGCAGGAAGACCGAGGGGTACAATGAGCAGTTCTTC; CDR3: CASRKTEGYNEQFF
D: -; J: TRBJ1-2; size: few; V: TRBV29-1; DNA: TGCAGCGTTGGACCGGGAGATGGCTACACCTTC; CDR3: CSVGPGDGYTF
D: TRBD2; J: TRBJ2-7; size: few; V: TRBV7-9; DNA: TGTGCCAGCCAGCTAGCGGGGGTAGGCGAGCAGTACTTC; CDR3: CASQLAGVGEQYF
D: -; J: TRBJ1-5; size: -; V: TRBV20-1; DNA: TGCAGTGCTCCCAGGGCAGGGCTCTCTATGCAGCCCCAGCATTTT; CDR3: CSAPRAGLSMQPQHF
D: -; J: TRBJ1-1; size: few; V: TRBV29-1; DNA: TGCAGCGTCAATGCAGGGAGCTTATGGGCTTTCTTT; CDR3: CSVNAGSLWAFF
D: -; J: TRBJ1-2; size: few; V: TRBV5-1; DNA: TGCGCCAGCAGCGGGACAACTTTATTTGGCTACACCTTC; CDR3: CASSGTTLFGYTF
D: -; J: TRBJ2-4; size: -; V: TRBV2; DNA: TGTGCCAGCAGTCCAGAGGGCCCGGCCAAAATCATTCAGTACTTC; CDR3: CASSPEGPAKIIQYF
D: -; J: TRBJ2-5; size: -; V: TRBV6-5; DNA: TGTGCCAGCAGCAACTCGGAGGTGACCCAGTACTTC; CDR3: CASSNSEVTQYF